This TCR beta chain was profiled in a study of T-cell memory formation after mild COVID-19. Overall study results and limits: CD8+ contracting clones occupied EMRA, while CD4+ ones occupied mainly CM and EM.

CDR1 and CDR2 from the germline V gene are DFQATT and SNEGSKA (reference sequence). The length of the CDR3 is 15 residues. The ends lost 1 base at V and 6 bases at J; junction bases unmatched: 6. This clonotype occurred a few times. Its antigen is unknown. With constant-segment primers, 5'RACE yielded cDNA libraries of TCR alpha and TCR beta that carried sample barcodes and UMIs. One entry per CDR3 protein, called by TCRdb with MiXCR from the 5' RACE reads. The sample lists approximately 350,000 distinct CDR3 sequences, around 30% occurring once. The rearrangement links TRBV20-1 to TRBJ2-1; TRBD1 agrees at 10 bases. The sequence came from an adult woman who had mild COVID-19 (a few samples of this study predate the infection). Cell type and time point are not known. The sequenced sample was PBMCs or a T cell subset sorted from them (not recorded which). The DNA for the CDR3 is TGCAGTGCTAGAGGGGGACAGGGGAATGGCAATGAGCAGTTCTTC. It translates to CSARGGQGNGNEQFF.